This T cell receptor (beta chain) was sequenced for a study of T cell repertoires in cytomegalovirus infection. Study background: Based on public TCR beta signatures, there were indications of CMV infection and of a matching HLA type. Study-wide findings and caveats: Across the ex vivo response, the dominant clonotypes were HLA-C-restricted CMV-specific TCR beta clonotypes.

This clonotype was seen ten or more times. Its matching antigen is unknown. TCRdb re-called the reads with MiXCR, one entry per CDR3 protein. The sample has around 450,000 distinct CDR3 sequences, roughly 12% seen once; the top ten hold roughly 10%. The CDR3 loop spans 13 amino acids. Germline values: CDR1 SGHAT, CDR2 FQDESV (reference sequence). V lost 2 bases and J lost 9, with 8 bases in between. This chain links TRBV11-1 with TRBJ1-6, with unresolved D. The TCR originated in a human donor in good health (CMV status not recorded). Some clones in this sample may be carry-over from other donors' samples. The sample consisted of PBMCs. The CDR3 DNA reads TGTGCCAGCAGCTTAACAGCGGGTTCACCCCTCCACTTT. It is translated as CASSLTAGSPLHF.